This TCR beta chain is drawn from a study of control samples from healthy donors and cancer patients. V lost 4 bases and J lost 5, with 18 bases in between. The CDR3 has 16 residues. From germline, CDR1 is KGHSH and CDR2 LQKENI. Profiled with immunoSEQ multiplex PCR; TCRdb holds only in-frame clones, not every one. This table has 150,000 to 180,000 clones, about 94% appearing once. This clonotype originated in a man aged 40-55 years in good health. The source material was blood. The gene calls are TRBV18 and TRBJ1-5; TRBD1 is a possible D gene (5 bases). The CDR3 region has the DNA TGTGCCAGCTCACTCAACCACGATCCAGGGTATCAGCCCCAGCATTTT. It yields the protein CASSLNHDPGYQPQHF.